These 28 T cell receptor beta chains came from one sample sequenced in a study of blood T cell repertoires in COVID-19. Libraries were prepared by immunoSEQ multiplex PCR; TCRdb keeps only in-frame clonotypes and omits some of them. The sample has 75,000 to 85,000 clones, approximately 84% seen once. The sequenced sample consisted of peripheral blood. The origin of the receptors is a man in his 60s with COVID-19, enrolled during active disease.

CDR3 sequence reads: CASSLISGYNEQFF. Here the CDR3 DNA reads TGTGCCAGCAGCCTCATCTCGGGTTACAATGAGCAGTTCTTC. This chain connects TRBV7-2 to TRBJ2-1; the D is unclear. Trimming removed 5 bases at V and 4 bases at J, with 12 bases between. The V gene's germline CDR1 is SGHTA and CDR2 FQGNSA. This CDR3 has 14 amino acids.

The gene calls are TRBV28 and TRBJ2-1; TRBD1 matches at 9 bases. Per the germline V gene, CDR1 is MDHEN and CDR2 is SYDVKM. The CDR3 has 15 residues. The J segment lost 5 bases and the V segment lost 6 bases, leaving 8 bases of the junction unmatched. CDR3 in DNA: TGTGCCAGCAGGACACAGGGGGCCGGGAACAATGAGCAGTTCTTC. The encoded protein is CASRTQGAGNNEQFF.

This CDR3 is CASSTTSGGARDTQYF. The DNA for the CDR3 is TGTGCCAGCAGCACGACTAGCGGGGGGGCCCGAGATACGCAGTATTTT. The gene calls are TRBV12-1 and TRBJ2-3; the DNA was not used to check the table's D call, TRBD2. TRBV12-1 is listed as a pseudogene. The CDR3 length is 16 residues.

The chain uses TRBV3-1 (or the pseudogene TRBV3-2) and TRBJ1-5, with D tentatively TRBD1 (5 bases). CDR1 is LGHDT, CDR2 YNNKEL, per germline (reference sequence). The V gene lost 5 bases and the J gene lost 4 bases, with 12 bases spanning the gap. This CDR3 is built from 14 residues. The CDR3 bases are TGTGCCAGCAGCGGGGGACTTCAGAATCAGCCCCAGCATTTT. Amino acid sequence: CASSGGLQNQPQHF.

V and J are TRBV3-1 (or the pseudogene TRBV3-2) and TRBJ2-7; 8 nucleotides align to TRBD1. The germline V gene has CDR1 LGHDT and CDR2 YNNKEL (reference sequence). The junction had 13 bases not matched to a gene; V was cut back by 9 bases and J by 0 bases. CDR3 size: 16 residues. The CDR3 coding sequence is TGTGCCAGGGACTTCAAGGACAGGGTATACTCCTACGAGCAGTACTTC. It codes for CARDFKDRVYSYEQYF.

The chain combines TRBV30 with TRBJ2-4, with a weak D call TRBD1 (6 bases). Germline values: CDR1 GTSNPN, CDR2 SVGIG (reference sequence). Trimming took off 1 base at V and 6 bases at J, with 7 bases between the two ends. This CDR3 region has 12 residues. The CDR3 sequence: CAWSGTVNIQYF. In nucleotides, the CDR3 is TGTGCCTGGAGTGGGACAGTAAACATTCAGTACTTC.

The chain's CDR3 is CASSPNGANTGELFF. The DNA of the CDR3 is TGTGCCAGCAGCCCTAACGGAGCGAACACCGGGGAGCTGTTTTTT. The chain is built from TRBV3-1 (or the pseudogene TRBV3-2) and TRBJ2-2; D is unclear. The CDR3 has 15 residues. Germline CDR1 LGHDT, CDR2 YNNKEL (reference sequence). Trimming left V 4 bases short and J 0 bases short, with 9 bases between.

The chain employs TRBV6-5 and TRBJ2-3, with TRBD1 matching 8 bases. With 5 bases clipped from V and 6 bases from J, the junction kept 7 bases outside the gene matches. The CDR3 loop spans 14 amino acids. The germline V gene encodes CDR1 MNHEY and CDR2 SVGAGI. CDR3 DNA: TGTGCCAGCAGTAGGCAGGGGGCGCAGGATACGCAGTATTTT. Protein: CASSRQGAQDTQYF.

The chain is built from TRBV19 and TRBJ2-1; unclear D gene. Trimming removed 3 bases from V and 3 bases from J, with 15 bases in between. Germline V gene lookup returns CDR1 LNHDA and CDR2 SQIVND (reference sequence). The CDR3 has 16 residues. The CDR3 nucleotides are TGTGCCAGTAGTATGGCCTTAGCATTTCACTACAATGAGCAGTTCTTC. Protein sequence: CASSMALAFHYNEQFF.

This chain uses TRBV5-1 with TRBJ1-6, with 7 positions matching TRBD1. The V gene end was trimmed by 4 bases and the J gene end by 7 bases; junction bases not matched to a gene: 14. Germline V CDR1 and CDR2: SGHRS, YFSETQ. CDR3 length: 17 residues. CDR3 loop: CASSRGTDRADNSPLHF. The DNA for the CDR3 is TGCGCCAGCAGCCGTGGGACTGACAGGGCAGACAATTCACCCCTCCACTTT.

V usage is TRBV10-2 and J usage is TRBJ1-6; D uncertain. Germline CDR1 reads WSHSY; CDR2 reads SAAADI. V lost 5 bases, J lost 1 base, and 15 bases lay in between. The CDR3 is 17 amino acids. In DNA form, the CDR3 reads TGCGCCAGCAGTTTTGGGCAGGCCGCGTCCTATAATTCACCCCTCCACTTT. It specifies CASSFGQAASYNSPLHF.

The rearrangement links TRBV5-1 to TRBJ2-2; 7 bases map to TRBD1. There are 15 residues in the CDR3. Germline loops: CDR1 SGHRS, CDR2 YFSETQ. The V and J ends lost 0 bases and 6 bases, in that order; junction bases with no gene match: 5. Written as DNA, the CDR3 is TGCGCCAGCAGCTTGGGAAGGGGGCGAGCCGGGGAGCTGTTTTTT. Its translation: CASSLGRGRAGELFF.

V is TRBV9 and J is TRBJ1-6, with TRBD1 matching 9 bases. The V segment lost 0 bases and the J segment 7 bases; nucleotides outside the gene matches: 5. Germline loops: CDR1 SGDLS, CDR2 YYNGEE. The CDR3 sequence is 16 residues long. The CDR3 reads CASSVGGTGHNSPLHF. For the CDR3, the DNA is TGTGCCAGCAGCGTAGGGGGGACAGGGCACAATTCACCCCTCCACTTT.

The chain joins TRBV5-5 to TRBJ1-2; D unclear. CDR1 and CDR2 (germline): SGHKS, YYEKEE (reference sequence). The CDR3 sequence is 14 residues long. V gave up 0 bases and J gave up 6 bases, with 12 bases separating them. The CDR3 DNA is TGTGCCAGCAGCTTGGACAGCCCTCAGGATGGCTACACCTTC. Protein sequence: CASSLDSPQDGYTF.

The chain employs TRBV27 and TRBJ2-3; maybe TRBD2 (7 bases). V was shortened by 5 bases and J by 5 bases, with 14 bases between the two germline ends. This CDR3 has 14 amino acids. Germline V gene lookup returns CDR1 MNHEY and CDR2 SMNVEV (reference sequence). CDR3: CASSSVGGLDTQYF. The CDR3 DNA follows: TGTGCCAGCAGTAGCGTGGGGGGGCTAGATACGCAGTATTTT.

The chain joins TRBV30 to TRBJ1-5; 9 positions match TRBD1. Looked up from germline, CDR1 is GTSNPN and CDR2 is SVGIG (reference sequence). V trimming: 2 bases; J trimming: 3 bases; junction bases outside the gene matches: 11. The CDR3 has 17 residues. In DNA form, the CDR3 reads TGTGCCTGGAGTTCCCTTCAGGGGACAGGGAACAATCAGCCCCAGCATTTT. Encoded protein: CAWSSLQGTGNNQPQHF.

The genes are TRBV5-1 and TRBJ2-5, with TRBD1 matching 8 bases. The CDR3 runs 15 residues. The V gene end was trimmed by 4 bases and the J gene end by 4 bases; junction bases not matched to a gene: 9. Germline-derived CDR1 and CDR2 are SGHRS and YFSETQ. CDR3 nucleotide sequence: TGCGCCAGCAGCGGGGGACAGGAATGGGGAGAGACCCAGTACTTC. Its translation is CASSGGQEWGETQYF. Filled out from reference TRBV5-1 and TRBJ2-5, the complete variable domain reads KAGVTQTPRYLIKTRGQQVTLSCSPISGHRSVSWYQQTPGQGLQFLFEYFSETQRNKGNFPGRFSGRQFSNSRSEMNVSTLELGDSALYLCASSGGQEWGETQYFGPGTRLLVL.

This rearrangement joins TRBV29-1 to TRBJ1-3; 7 nucleotides agree with TRBD1. J was trimmed by 0 bases and V by 7 bases; bases with no gene match: 3. Germline V gene lookup returns CDR1 SQVTM and CDR2 ANQGSEA. The CDR3 extends over 13 amino acids. This CDR3 reads CSAGTASGNTIYF. The CDR3 nucleotides are TGCAGCGCAGGGACAGCCTCTGGAAACACCATATATTTT.

The chain combines TRBV11-3 with TRBJ2-7; the D gene is possibly TRBD2 (6 bases). The CDR3 is made up of 13 amino acids. Deletions cut 5 bases from V and 0 bases from J, with 8 bases between. Germline V gene data show CDR1 as SGHNT and CDR2 as YENEEA. Here the CDR3 reads CASSVGSSYEQYF. CDR3 nucleotides: TGTGCCAGCAGCGTCGGGAGCTCCTACGAGCAGTACTTC.

The chain is built from TRBV6-2 or TRBV6-3 and TRBJ1-2, with 9 bases matching TRBD1. This CDR3 contains 13 residues. Germline lookup yields CDR1 MNHEY and CDR2 SVGEGT. With V trimmed by 5 bases and J by 6 bases, 4 bases remained unmatched. The CDR3 coding sequence is TGTGCCAGCAGTCAGGGACAGGGAAATGGCTACACCTTC. Its translation: CASSQGQGNGYTF.

This chain uses TRBV28 with TRBJ2-7, with D tentatively TRBD1 or TRBD2 (10 bases each). CDR1 and CDR2 (germline): MDHEN, SYDVKM. Trimming took 6 bases from V and 4 from J, leaving 25 bases between them. The CDR3 has 17 amino acids. CDR3 sequence (DNA): TGTGCCAGCAGGACAGGGGGCGAAGCGGGAGGGGGGTACGAGCAGTACTTC. This sequence encodes CASRTGGEAGGGYEQYF. Complete variable domain (other parts from reference TRBV28 and TRBJ2-7): DVKVTQSSRYLVKRTGEKVFLECVQDMDHENMFWYRQDPGLGLRLIYFSYDVKMKEKGDIPEGYSVSREKKERFSLILESASTNQTSMYLCASRTGGEAGGGYEQYFGPGTRLTVT.

The chain employs TRBV6-5 and TRBJ1-4; D gene ambiguous. The CDR3 totals 14 residues. V lost 6 bases and J 4 bases, leaving 12 bases between the germline ends. The germline CDR1 and CDR2 sequences are MNHEY and SVGAGI. The DNA of the CDR3 is TGTGCCAGCAGAACCTACGGGAGTAATGAAAAACTGTTTTTT. Amino acids: CASRTYGSNEKLFF.

In its sample, this clone was seen a few times. The chain combines TRBV2 with TRBJ2-7, with TRBD1 matching over 10 bases. The V gene end was trimmed by 6 bases and the J gene end by 6 bases; junction bases not matched to a gene: 8. The germline V gene has CDR1 SNHLY and CDR2 FYNNEI. This CDR3 is built from 14 residues. CDR3 nucleotide sequence: TGTGCCAGCAGGGGGGACAGGGGTTGGGGCGAGCAGTACTTC. This encodes CASRGDRGWGEQYF.

The rearrangement uses TRBV30 and TRBJ2-1; TRBD2 aligns across 9 bases. The length of the CDR3 is 14 residues. The junction had 3 bases not matched to a gene; V was cut back by 2 bases and J by 4 bases. Germline values: CDR1 GTSNPN, CDR2 SVGIG (reference sequence). In DNA form, the CDR3 reads TGTGCCTGGAGTAGCCTAGCGGGGTACAATGAGCAGTTCTTC. As protein: CAWSSLAGYNEQFF.

The genes are TRBV11-2 and TRBJ2-5; the match to TRBD1 covers 9 bases. The V segment lost 1 base and the J segment 2 bases; nucleotides outside the gene matches: 2. This CDR3 comprises 15 residues. CDR1 SGHAT and CDR2 FQNNGV come from the germline V gene. The DNA of the CDR3 is TGTGCCAGCAGCTTAGGGGACAGGGAACAAGAGACCCAGTACTTC. Translation: CASSLGDREQETQYF.

The rearrangement links TRBV30 to TRBJ2-7; D is uncertain. Germline values: CDR1 GTSNPN, CDR2 SVGIG (reference sequence). The CDR3 is made up of 15 amino acids. V was clipped by 2 bases and J by 7 bases, with 21 bases between them. This chain's CDR3 is CAWSTPQSYTGEQYF. For the CDR3, the DNA is TGTGCCTGGAGTACCCCCCAGAGTTATACGGGTGAGCAGTACTTC.

The rearrangement joins TRBV12-3 or TRBV12-4 to TRBJ2-7; 8 bases map to TRBD1. Trimming at V came to 6 bases and at J to 9 bases, leaving 10 bases not matched to a gene. The length of the CDR3 is 13 residues. The CDR3 region is CASRPTGQGRQYF. CDR3 DNA: TGTGCCAGCAGACCAACAGGACAGGGACGGCAGTACTTC.

The chain couples TRBV10-3 to TRBJ2-7, with TRBD1 identical over 10 bases. The CDR3 runs to 14 residues. The germline V gene has CDR1 ENHRY and CDR2 SYGVKD. V was pared by 5 bases and J by 3 bases, with 4 bases of the junction left unmatched. Here the CDR3 reads CAISPGQGFYEQYF. CDR3 in DNA: TGTGCCATCAGTCCGGGACAGGGGTTCTACGAGCAGTACTTC.